This passage covers 18 T cell receptor beta chains from one sample sequenced in a study of blood T cell repertoires in COVID-19. Only in-frame clones appear in the TCRdb table, and some are missing; sequencing was by immunoSEQ multiplex PCR. This sample yields 55,000 to 65,000 clones, of which 79% are seen a single time; 3.2% belongs to the top ten. The specimen sequenced was peripheral blood. All receptors derive from a man aged 55 to 70 with acute or convalescent COVID-19.

The rearrangement uses TRBV7-3 and TRBJ2-3; TRBD1 agrees at 7 bases. The CDR3 contains 14 residues. The V and J ends lost 5 bases and 6 bases, in that order; junction bases with no gene match: 8. Germline CDR1 and CDR2: SGHTA and FQGTGA. For the CDR3, the DNA is TGTGCCAGCAGCCCGGGACAGCCATCCGATACGCAGTATTTT. Protein: CASSPGQPSDTQYF.

This clone has just one count. The chain has TRBV2 and TRBJ1-4; the D gene is possibly TRBD1 (6 bases). The germline CDR1 and CDR2 sequences are SNHLY and FYNNEI. CDR3 length: 17 residues. V lost 0 bases to trimming and J lost 8 bases, with 19 bases between them. As DNA, the CDR3 is TGTGCCAGCAGTGAAGCGGCTTGGGGGCCCGCGGAGGAAAAACTGTTTTTT. Its protein product is CASSEAAWGPAEEKLFF.

The DNA for the CDR3 is TGTGCCAGCAGCGTAGACACGGGGGGCTATGAGCAGTTCTTC. It is translated as CASSVDTGGYEQFF. The chain joins TRBV9 to TRBJ2-1, with D perhaps matching TRBD2 (7 bases). Trimming cost V 0 bases and J 8 bases, with 12 bases left between them. Germline values: CDR1 SGDLS, CDR2 YYNGEE. This CDR3 has 14 amino acids. Looking up the rest from reference TRBV9 and TRBJ2-1 gives the full variable domain: DSGVTQTPKHLITATGQRVTLRCSPRSGDLSVYWYQQSLDQGLQFLIQYYNGEERAKGNILERFSAQQFPDLHSELNLSSLELGDSALYFCASSVDTGGYEQFFGPGTRLTVL.

This rearrangement joins TRBV19 to TRBJ1-1, with TRBD1 as a possible D gene (5 bases). Germline CDR1 is LNHDA and CDR2 is SQIVND (reference sequence). The CDR3 extends over 13 amino acids. V was shortened by 4 bases and J by 5 bases, with 11 bases between the two germline ends. The CDR3 DNA reads TGTGCCAGTAGTACAGGGTTTATTACTGAAGCTTTCTTT. It codes for CASSTGFITEAFF.

This clone was counted between two and nine times. The chain is built from TRBV11-3 and TRBJ1-1, with D maybe TRBD1 (5 bases). V gave up 5 bases and J gave up 4 bases, with 17 bases separating them. CDR1 and CDR2 (germline): SGHNT, YENEEA. CDR3 length: 15 residues. CDR3 nucleotide sequence: TGTGCCAGCAGCCTCGGGGGGTCGGGCGCCACTGAAGCTTTCTTT. The encoded protein is CASSLGGSGATEAFF. Full variable domain (rest looked up from reference TRBV11-3 and TRBJ1-1): EAGVVQSPRYKIIEKKQPVAFWCNPISGHNTLYWYLQNLGQGPELLIRYENEEAVDDSQLPKDRFSAERLKGVDSTLKIQPAELGDSAVYLCASSLGGSGATEAFFGQGTRLTVV.

The count of this clone is one. The rearrangement joins TRBV14 to TRBJ1-1; D is undetermined. The CDR3 runs to 15 residues. Germline V gene lookup returns CDR1 SGHDN and CDR2 FVKESK. Deletions cut 1 base from V and 6 bases from J, with 15 bases between. CDR3 bases: TGTGCCAGCAGCCAAGGTTTGGGGAAGAGGGCTGAAGCTTTCTTT. Amino acids: CASSQGLGKRAEAFF. Full variable domain (rest looked up from reference TRBV14 and TRBJ1-1): EAGVTQFPSHSVIEKGQTVTLRCDPISGHDNLYWYRRVMGKEIKFLLHFVKESKQDESGMPNNRFLAERTGGTYSTLKVQPAELEDSGVYFCASSQGLGKRAEAFFGQGTRLTVV.

The V gene is TRBV10-3, the J gene TRBJ1-4; possibly TRBD1 for D (6 bases). Deletions cut 8 bases from V and 0 bases from J, with 22 bases between. The CDR3 has 18 residues. Germline lookup yields CDR1 ENHRY and CDR2 SYGVKD. CDR3 residues: CAISLTRGGDATNEKLFF. CDR3 DNA: TGTGCCATCTCCCTCACGAGGGGGGGGGATGCAACTAATGAAAAACTGTTTTTT.

The chain combines TRBV19 with TRBJ1-2, with TRBD1 as a possible D gene (6 bases). The length of the CDR3 is 14 residues. Germline V gene lookup returns CDR1 LNHDA and CDR2 SQIVND (reference sequence). V was cut by 2 bases and J by 6 bases, with 13 bases left in between. This CDR3 reads CASSIRDTLHGYTF. CDR3 in DNA: TGTGCCAGTAGTATAAGGGACACCCTACATGGCTACACCTTC.

V and J are TRBV5-4 and TRBJ1-2; D is unclear. V lost 0 bases and J 0 bases, leaving 9 bases between the germline ends. Germline V gene lookup returns CDR1 SGHNT and CDR2 YYREEE (reference sequence). The CDR3 totals 15 residues. The CDR3 sequence is CASSLGRGANYGYTF. The CDR3 DNA follows: TGTGCCAGCAGCTTGGGACGGGGAGCTAACTATGGCTACACCTTC.

This chain links TRBV5-1 with TRBJ1-4; D remains ambiguous. Germline CDR1 and CDR2: SGHRS and YFSETQ. CDR3 length: 15 amino acids. Trimming took off 3 bases at V and 4 bases at J, with 13 bases between the two ends. The CDR3 sequence is CASSYGRGNNEKLFF. As DNA, the CDR3 is TGCGCCAGCAGCTACGGACGAGGGAATAATGAAAAACTGTTTTTT.

This chain connects TRBV11-2 to TRBJ1-6; 9 bases fit TRBD1. This CDR3 comprises 15 residues. Germline loops: CDR1 SGHAT, CDR2 FQNNGV. V trimming: 5 bases; J trimming: 10 bases; junction bases outside the gene matches: 9. The CDR3 nucleotides are TGTGCCAGCAGCCCGTTACAGGGGGCTGGGTCACCCCTCCACTTT. Residues: CASSPLQGAGSPLHF.

The V gene is TRBV2, the J gene TRBJ2-7; 9 nucleotides align to TRBD2. CDR1 and CDR2 (germline): SNHLY, FYNNEI. This CDR3 comprises 15 residues. The V and J ends lost 3 bases and 1 base, in that order; junction bases with no gene match: 4. The CDR3 DNA reads TGTGCCAGCAGTGAGTCGCTAGCGGGGTCCTACGAGCAGTACTTC. Translating gives CASSESLAGSYEQYF.

This chain uses TRBV2 with TRBJ2-3; D remains ambiguous. Germline V gives CDR1 SNHLY, CDR2 FYNNEI. This CDR3 contains 14 residues. V gave up 4 bases and J gave up 0 bases, with 8 bases separating them. The CDR3 DNA follows: TGTGCCAGCAGTGCCGAGCCTAGCACAGATACGCAGTATTTT. Translating it yields CASSAEPSTDTQYF.

The rearrangement links TRBV5-4 to TRBJ2-6; TRBD1 matches at 7 bases. The CDR3 covers 17 residues. Per the germline V gene, CDR1 is SGHNT and CDR2 is YYREEE (reference sequence). J lost 2 bases, V lost 3 bases, and 8 bases had no gene match. CDR3 coding DNA: TGTGCCAGCAGCTCATCCCTTGACAGGGCTGGGGCCAACGTCCTGACTTTC. It encodes CASSSSLDRAGANVLTF.

This chain joins TRBV27 and TRBJ1-2; possible D gene TRBD1, 5 bases. This CDR3 comprises 12 residues. The germline V gene encodes CDR1 MNHEY and CDR2 SMNVEV (reference sequence). The V gene lost 6 bases and the J gene lost 5 bases, with 10 bases spanning the gap. Here the CDR3 reads CASRTREYGYTF. The DNA for the CDR3 is TGTGCCAGCAGGACCAGGGAATATGGCTACACCTTC.

This clone has a handful of counts. The genes are TRBV4-2 and TRBJ1-2; D gene ambiguous. The CDR3 has 16 amino acids. Germline CDR1 LGHNA, CDR2 YNFKEQ. Between the trimmed V and J ends, which lost 0 bases and 4 bases, there was a span of 15 bases. The CDR3 nucleotides read TGTGCCAGCAGCCAAGAGCGATCTGGACTTTCCTATGGCTACACCTTC. Its translation is CASSQERSGLSYGYTF.

This chain uses TRBV2 with TRBJ1-5; perhaps TRBD1 as D (5 bases). This CDR3 has 16 residues. The germline V gene encodes CDR1 SNHLY and CDR2 FYNNEI. With 5 bases removed from V and 3 bases from J, the gap between germline ends came to 17 bases. Here the CDR3 reads CASSTLSQGNNQPQHF. In nucleotides, the CDR3 is TGTGCCAGCAGTACCCTGAGCCAGGGTAACAATCAGCCCCAGCATTTT.

The chain recombines TRBV7-9 with TRBJ1-1; 8 bases map to TRBD1. After removal of 6 bases from V and 5 bases from J, the junction contained 5 bases not matched to a gene. There are 13 residues in the CDR3. Germline V gives CDR1 SEHNR, CDR2 FQNEAQ (reference sequence). The CDR3 DNA is TGTGCCAGCAGTCAGGGGGCATGGACTGAAGCTTTCTTT. As protein: CASSQGAWTEAFF.